This T cell receptor beta chain emerged from a study of cytomegalovirus exposure and HLA in healthy donors (dated 2017 in TCRdb). With regard to the full study: An earlier analysis of roughly 570 of the donors reported about 260 Gb of sequence data and around 100 million unique TCR beta sequences obtained from 180 million or so T cells. An early release that covered more than 550 HLA-typed donors contained approximately 300 gigabases of sequencing data and around 80 million unique TCR sequences. The genetic ancestry cluster associated with self-reported Caucasian donors included 81% of the 300 to 400 genotyped donors. The study aimed to test whether cataloging public T cell receptors could reveal signatures of past pathogen exposure. The study used immunosequencing to profile the T cell repertoires of more than 650 subjects and linked those repertoires to cytomegalovirus serostatus. A separate validation cohort of 90 to 150 different subjects was used in addition to the roughly 640-subject first cohort. To predict cytomegalovirus infection status, the study combined high-throughput TCR immunosequencing, statistical association of individual TCRs with disease status, and machine learning. A later analysis re-analyzed previously published TCR beta repertoires from 650 to 800 donors and added high-resolution HLA genotyping to study TCR occurrence patterns. In the later analysis, no new phenotypic data were used to find candidate immune exposures; instead, reliance was placed on TCR beta sequences and their occurrence across donors. To decide whether each TCR beta V gene segment behaved as functional or pseudogenic, an earlier analysis of fewer than 750 of the donors relied on high-throughput TCR beta sequencing. Donor age, sex, ethnicity and CMV serostatus were compiled alongside the repertoire data. A later genetic analysis took genome-wide SNP genotypes for about three fifths of the roughly 670 donors and used that subset as a discovery cohort. All discovery cohort repertoires had been generated using a single sequencing platform. Both class I and class II loci were covered by HLA typing, at four-digit resolution. The number of typed donors differed by locus: about 620-630 for A, B, C, DRB1 and DQB1; 500 to 550 for DQA1; around 610 for DPA1; and 400 to 480 for DPB1. Because of strong linkage in the cohort, roughly 5 DR-DQ haplotypes were treated as single units for association and clustering. Among some 400 genotyped donors of the cohort, an average of about 240,000 unique TCR beta nucleotide sequences was sequenced per donor, of which 15% to 20% were non-productive.

In total, 666 healthy bone marrow donors made up the cohort. All cohort members were sampled while nominally healthy, although unrecorded immune exposures were likely present. The donor was CMV seropositive and was included in the group of almost 300 seropositive cohort members. A peripheral blood sample was collected from each donor, and TCR beta sequencing was performed on peripheral blood mononuclear cells. Genomic DNA extraction from the blood cell samples was performed with the Qiagen DNeasy Blood Extraction Kit. With regard to this clone: Which antigen it targets is not known. No base-level quality is on record; no much larger clone is a single base apart.

V drops 8 bases and J drops 3 bases, leaving 16 bases in between. The CDR3 contains 14 residues, cysteine and phenylalanine counted. Only the CDR3 DNA stays, 42 bases, in frame from base 1. CDR1 and CDR2 were assigned from the germline V gene as MNHNS and SASEGT. The library was obtained by the immunoSEQ multiplex PCR assay. A mixture of 60 forward primers for TCR Vbeta segments and 13 reverse primers for TCR Jbeta segments was used in the multiplex PCR. The CDR3 region of rearranged TCR beta genes was amplified from genomic DNA by a multiplex PCR assay. On the Illumina HiSeq System, the amplified TCR beta libraries were sequenced as 87-base-pair reads. From the authors' description of their analysis: In a later analysis, 77 million or so unique TCR beta chains were counted across the 500 to 850 repertoires, and roughly 10 million of these chains were shared by at least two donors. To remove PCR and sequencing errors, raw reads were error-corrected and collapsed into unique sequences using a nearest-neighbor algorithm that merged closely related sequences. CDR3 sequences were aligned to IMGT reference sequences to assign V, D and J gene segments. For a sequence to be retained, at least a six-nucleotide match to both a V gene segment and a J gene segment was required. Rearrangements were called productive when the CDR3 lacked stop codons and stayed in frame with V and J; all others were non-productive. Following IMGT convention, CDR3 was defined as the stretch from the second conserved V-encoded cysteine to the conserved J-encoded phenylalanine. In an earlier analysis of roughly 580 of the donors, sequences lacking an unambiguous match to a single V gene segment were excluded. An earlier analysis of 587 of the donors called V segments functional above 56.7% productive rearrangements and segregating when the between-donor standard deviation exceeded 5%. A statistical classification framework was developed to diagnose cytomegalovirus status using the catalog of TCR beta chain sequences. A later analysis assigned V and J genes by comparing TCR nucleotide sequences with IMGT/GENE-DB human TR gene sequences. The TCRdist pipeline was used in a later analysis to assign CDR3 sequences and most-parsimonious VDJ recombination scenarios. In a later analysis, each TCR beta chain was defined by its CDR3 amino acid sequence together with its V-gene family, and reads without a unique V-gene family were excluded. A later analysis removed 592 highly shared, low-generation-probability nucleotide sequences to deal with suspected cross-contamination and a sequencing artifact. In a later analysis, a clonal expansion index was calculated for each public chain from normalized within-repertoire ranks of inferred template counts. A later analysis computed generation probabilities with a VDJ recombination model fitted to out-of-frame rearrangements, and checked the results against IGoR. A later analysis scored TCR-TCR, TCR-HLA and TCR-CMV co-occurrence with hypergeometric tests, applying a repertoire-size bias correction to TCR pairs. To estimate false discovery rates, a later analysis permuted the HLA or CMV assignments 20 times. In a later analysis, co-occurring TCRs were grouped using DBSCAN, and TCRdist sequence similarity was added for clustering within HLA-allele-positive subsets. Co-occurrence clustering excluded repertoires with fewer than 30,000 or more than 120,000 public chains, plus five with anomalous nucleotide sharing. Not all clones reach the TCRdb copy of this immuneACCESS table, which keeps in-frame sequences only. Checked studies attribute under half of the gap to unresolved V genes and leave the rest unexplained. V, J and clone size derive from that table, while D and trimming were established from the DNA sequence. The sample data list approximately 150,000 clones, and about 84% of these were observed just once. The ten largest make up 5% to 7.5% of the sample.

Findings and caveats that apply to the study as a whole: CMV serostatus was the only immune exposure information available for the cohort. The classifier was reported to diagnose cytomegalovirus status with high specificity and sensitivity in both the original and validation cohorts. Some IMGT-functional V segments, including TRBV6-2 and TRBV6-3, could not be told apart with the 87-base-pair reads, so those segments were excluded. The study gave a list of over 150 TCR beta chains associated with cytomegalovirus. According to a later analysis, parvovirus B19, influenza, CMV and Epstein-Barr virus appeared linked to several top co-occurrence clusters. Over 15 rarely observed V segments, including chromosome 9 orphons, were excluded from the earlier analysis of approximately 500 of the donors because counts were too low. Sequencing depth was assumed to be roughly uniform across donors in the presence/absence analyses, though that assumption may not hold. Because HLA typing was missing for some donors at each locus, association tests included only the typed subset. In an earlier analysis of roughly 500 of the donors, most TCR beta V segments appeared in productive rearrangements about 90% or about 30% of the time, broadly matching IMGT annotations. A later genetic analysis reported fewer N-insertions in productive TCRs among donors in an Asian-associated ancestry cluster than the roughly 700-donor mean. A later analysis found that TCR association rates varied across HLA loci, with DRB1 alleles showing the most associated TCRs and HLA-C alleles the fewest. A later analysis found that most CMV-associated TCR beta chains appeared HLA-restricted, with HLA associations seemingly driven largely by CMV exposure. Most TCR sequences were observed very rarely across donors, whereas some public TCRs were present in many individuals. A later analysis associated 15,000 to 20,000 TCR beta sequences with specific HLA alleles at a false discovery rate of 0.05. Linkage disequilibrium might explain the correlated functional status among segregating V segments, but an unknown experimental factor could not be excluded. Only TCR beta chains were sequenced in this cohort, and the absence of alpha or paired-chain data limited detectable features. In a later analysis, HLA-associated TCR beta chains showed more clonal expansion and lower generation probabilities than non-associated chains that were equally common. The sequencing pipeline was judged likely to have produced a cluster of highly shared sequence variants as a technical artifact. In vitro tests confirmed that a few of the cytomegalovirus-associated TCR beta chains recognize cytomegalovirus antigens. Strong co-occurrence of HLA alleles, especially DR and DQ, made assigning TCR associations to individual alleles difficult. A further reported finding was that TCR beta sequences accurately predicted the HLA-A and HLA-B alleles for most subjects in the first cohort. The authors suggested that the approach could potentially be generalized to other disease states and immunological phenotypes. A later genetic analysis associated a missense DCLRE1C variant with V-gene and J-gene trimming of TCR beta chains, and an independent cohort replicated the association.

The sample consisted of PBMCs. The rearrangement combines TRBV6-1 with TRBJ1-2; the D segment could be TRBD1, given 5 matching bases. The receptor's source is a woman aged 40-49 years in good health and CMV-seropositive. The CDR3: CASGEVGGYYGYTF. The base sequence is TGTGCCAGCGGGGAGGTCGGGGGATACTATGGCTACACCTTC.